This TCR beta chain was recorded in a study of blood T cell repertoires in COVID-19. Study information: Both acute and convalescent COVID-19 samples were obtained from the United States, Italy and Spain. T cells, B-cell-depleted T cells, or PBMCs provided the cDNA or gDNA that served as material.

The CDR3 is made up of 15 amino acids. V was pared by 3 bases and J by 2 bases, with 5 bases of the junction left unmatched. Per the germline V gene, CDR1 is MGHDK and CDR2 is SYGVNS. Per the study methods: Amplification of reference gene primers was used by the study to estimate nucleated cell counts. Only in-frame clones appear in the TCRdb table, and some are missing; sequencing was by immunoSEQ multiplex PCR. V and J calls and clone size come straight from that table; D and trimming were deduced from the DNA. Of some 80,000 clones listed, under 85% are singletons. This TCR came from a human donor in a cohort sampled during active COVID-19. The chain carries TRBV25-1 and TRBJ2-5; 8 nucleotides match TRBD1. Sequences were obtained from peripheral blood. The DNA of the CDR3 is TGTGCCAGCAGTGATCGGACAGGGATTCAAGAGACCCAGTACTTC. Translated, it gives CASSDRTGIQETQYF.